This T cell receptor (beta chain) was observed in a study of OX40 agonist ivuxolimab in advanced cancers. For the study at large: Each patient was given ivuxolimab into a vein every 2 weeks, at 0.01 to 10 mg/kg. Notes on the study in general: In a subset of nonresponders, normalized T-cell clonal expansion was also low.

The CDR3 is 16 residues long. Germline V gives CDR1 MGHDK, CDR2 SYGVNS. Trimming left V 3 bases short and J 1 base short, with 13 bases between. Comments on this clone: Its antigen is not known.

Clones were sequenced by immunoSEQ multiplex PCR, and TCRdb holds only the in-frame ones, with some missing. Seen here are roughly 70,000 clones, roughly 85% observed once, and the top ten hold over 4%. This receptor was identified in an adult with an advanced solid tumor such as melanoma, head and neck, liver or kidney cancer. This specimen consisted of CD4+ or CD8+ T cells sorted from blood, obtained in a trial of the OX40 agonist ivuxolimab. V is TRBV25-1 and J is TRBJ2-1; D is possibly TRBD1 or TRBD2 (5 bases each). The CDR3 DNA follows: TGTGCCAGCAGTGATCTTTGGGGGTGGTCCTACAATGAGCAGTTCTTC. Its protein is CASSDLWGWSYNEQFF.